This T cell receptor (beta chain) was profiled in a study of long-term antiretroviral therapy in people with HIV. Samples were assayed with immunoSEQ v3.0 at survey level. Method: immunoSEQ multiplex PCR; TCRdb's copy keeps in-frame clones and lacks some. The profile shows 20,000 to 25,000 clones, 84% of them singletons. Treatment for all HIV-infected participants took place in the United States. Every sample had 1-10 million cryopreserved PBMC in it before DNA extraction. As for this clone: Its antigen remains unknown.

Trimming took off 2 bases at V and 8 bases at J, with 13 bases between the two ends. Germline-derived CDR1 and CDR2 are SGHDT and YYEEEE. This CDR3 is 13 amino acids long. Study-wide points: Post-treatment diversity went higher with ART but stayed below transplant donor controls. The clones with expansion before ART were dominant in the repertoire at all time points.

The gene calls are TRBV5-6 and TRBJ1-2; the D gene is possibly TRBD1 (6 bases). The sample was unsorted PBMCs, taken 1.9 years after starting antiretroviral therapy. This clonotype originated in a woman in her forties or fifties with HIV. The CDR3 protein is CASSFGAGEGYTF. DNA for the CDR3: TGTGCCAGCAGCTTTGGGGCAGGGGAGGGCTACACCTTC.